This T cell receptor (beta chain) originates from a study of beta chain features in type 1 diabetes. Cell sorting via CD45RO/CCR7/CD25/CD127/CD95/CD27 was performed to obtain CD4+ naive, central memory, regulatory and stem cell-like memory cells. Germline V lookup: CDR1 MNHEY, CDR2 SMNVEV (reference sequence). V shed 6 bases, J shed 5 bases, and the junction held 6 bases outside the gene matches. CDR3 length: 13 amino acids. Expressed TCRB transcripts were sequenced because the entire RNA isolate underwent reverse transcription. Profiling relied on immunoSEQ multiplex PCR, and the TCRdb table lists in-frame clones only, not all of them. The table lists hundreds of thousands of clones, approximately 12% of them singletons. Study-level results: The VDJ junctions of type 1 diabetes patients carried fewer insertions and more deletions. Reads derived from cDNA could over-represent cells showing high TCR expression. A moderate, significant TCRB CDR3 shortening appeared in type 1 diabetes across four CD4+ subsets.

This clone appeared a few times. Antigen specificity is unknown. The rearrangement links TRBV27 to TRBJ1-2; 7 bases line up with TRBD1. The clonotype comes from a young man in good health. The sequenced sample was naive CD4+ T cells from blood. CDR3 bases: TGTGCCAGCAGGTTTCAGGGACAGTATGGCTACACCTTC. Protein product: CASRFQGQYGYTF.